These 15 T cell receptor beta chains originate from one sample sequenced in a study of cytomegalovirus exposure and HLA in healthy donors. In the PCR, 60 Vbeta and 13 Jbeta primers were used. Some clones are missing from TCRdb's copy, which holds only in-frame ones; the method was immunoSEQ multiplex PCR. The top ten clones hold around 1.5% of a sample with 130,000 or so clones, roughly 79% of them seen once. Sequenced material: PBMCs. These receptors all come from a woman in her late teens or twenties in good health and CMV-seronegative.

This clone was seen a handful of times. The rearrangement joins TRBV5-5 to TRBJ2-1, with 13 bases that match TRBD2. The CDR3 is 16 amino acids. Unmatched junction bases numbered 5, after V lost 3 bases and J lost 5 bases. Germline CDR1 reads SGHKS; CDR2 reads YYEKEE (reference sequence). In DNA form, the CDR3 reads TGTGCCAGCAGCTCCCAGGGACTAGCGGGGAACAATGAGCAGTTCTTC. Its protein product is CASSSQGLAGNNEQFF.

The chain joins TRBV4-2 to TRBJ1-2; TRBD1 is a possible D gene (5 bases). V lost 0 bases and J 4 bases, leaving 6 bases between the germline ends. The CDR3 is 13 amino acids. Germline V gene data show CDR1 as LGHNA and CDR2 as YNFKEQ. The CDR3 spells CASSQDRAYGYTF. The CDR3 DNA reads as TGTGCCAGCAGCCAAGACAGGGCCTATGGCTACACCTTC.

The V gene is TRBV28, the J gene TRBJ2-7, with 10 bases lining up with TRBD1. Germline-derived CDR1 and CDR2 are MDHEN and SYDVKM. V shed 7 bases and J 5 bases; nucleotides not matched to a gene: 8. There are 14 residues in the CDR3. CDR3 sequence (DNA): TGTGCCAGCACTGGTGGACAGGGGGGAAACGAGCAGTACTTC. It codes for CASTGGQGGNEQYF.

This chain uses TRBV19 with TRBJ1-1; possible D gene TRBD1, 6 bases. Trimming took off 7 bases at V and 4 bases at J, with 7 bases between the two ends. The CDR3 is 11 residues long. Per the germline V gene, CDR1 is LNHDA and CDR2 is SQIVND (reference sequence). The CDR3 spells CASIGGTEAFF. DNA for the CDR3: TGTGCCAGTATAGGGGGCACTGAAGCTTTCTTT.

J is TRBJ2-2 and V is TRBV4-1, with D unresolved. Germline-derived CDR1 and CDR2 are MGHRA and YSYEKL. The CDR3 spans 17 residues. The V end was cut by 1 base, the J end by 2 bases, with 14 bases between. In DNA, the CDR3 is TGCGCCAGCAGCCAAGCTGGGCAGGCGAAAAACACCGGGGAGCTGTTTTTT. Translating gives CASSQAGQAKNTGELFF.

This clone was seen more than once but under ten times. The chain uses TRBV6-5 and TRBJ2-3, with TRBD1 as a possible D gene (6 bases). CDR3 size: 15 residues. From germline, CDR1 is MNHEY and CDR2 SVGAGI. Trimming shortened V by 2 bases and J by 5 bases, and 14 bases separated the two germline ends. In DNA form, the CDR3 reads TGTGCCAGCAGTTACGGCCCCCAGGGGAGAGATACGCAGTATTTT. It codes for CASSYGPQGRDTQYF.

The CDR3 spells CASSLAGGSHNEQFF. The CDR3 DNA follows: TGTGCCAGCAGCTTAGCGGGAGGGTCCCACAATGAGCAGTTCTTC. The chain employs TRBV5-4 and TRBJ2-1; 10 bases match TRBD2. Trimming cost V 2 bases and J 5 bases; bases outside gene matches: 4. Germline values: CDR1 SGHNT, CDR2 YYREEE (reference sequence). The CDR3 has 15 residues.

The sample holds a few counts of this clone. V is TRBV29-1 and J is TRBJ1-2; TRBD1 matches at 9 bases. Germline V gives CDR1 SQVTM, CDR2 ANQGSEA. V lost 1 base to trimming and J lost 6 bases; unmatched junction nucleotides: 6. The length of the CDR3 is 14 residues. The chain's CDR3 is CSVEAPDRGDGYTF. CDR3 nucleotides: TGCAGCGTTGAAGCTCCGGACAGGGGTGATGGCTACACCTTC. The full variable domain, in which reference TRBV29-1 and TRBJ1-2 provide the parts outside the CDR3, is SAVISQKPSRDICQRGTSLTIQCQVDSQVTMMFWYRQQPGQSLTLIATANQGSEATYESGFVIDKFPISRPNLTFSTLTVSNMSPEDSSIYLCSVEAPDRGDGYTFGSGTRLTVV.

CDR3 sequence (DNA): TGTGCCAGTAGTATCGACAGGGACACTGAAGCTTTCTTT. Translation: CASSIDRDTEAFF. The gene calls are TRBV19 and TRBJ1-1; 7 bases line up with TRBD1. The CDR3 covers 13 residues. Unmatched junction bases numbered 1, after V lost 3 bases and J lost 3 bases. Per germline, CDR1 LNHDA and CDR2 SQIVND (reference sequence).

The rearrangement uses TRBV20-1 and TRBJ1-3, with D possibly matching TRBD1 (5 bases). CDR3 size: 11 residues. Per the germline V gene, CDR1 is DFQATT and CDR2 is SNEGSKA (reference sequence). The germline V and J ends were trimmed by 7 bases and 9 bases, with 13 bases remaining between them. CDR3 protein: CSVARGTTIYF. CDR3 bases: TGCAGTGTCGCGCGGGGCACCACCATATATTTT.

The chain uses TRBV11-2 and TRBJ2-5, with D tentatively TRBD1 (5 bases). Germline V gene lookup returns CDR1 SGHAT and CDR2 FQNNGV. V lost 3 bases, J lost 1 base, and 9 bases lay in between. This CDR3 region has 14 residues. The CDR3 DNA sequence: TGTGCCAGCAGCTTTGACAGAGCCCAAGAGACCCAGTACTTC. It yields the protein CASSFDRAQETQYF.

The rearrangement links TRBV5-1 to TRBJ2-7, with unresolved D. Germline assignment: CDR1 SGHRS and CDR2 YFSETQ. The CDR3 covers 17 residues. Trimming cost V 5 bases and J 2 bases, with 23 bases left between them. CDR3 protein: CASRPTFLGRATYEQYF. CDR3 nucleotides: TGCGCCAGCAGACCCACTTTCCTTGGGCGAGCAACCTACGAGCAGTACTTC.

The rearrangement joins TRBV6-1 to TRBJ2-2; D may be TRBD2 (7 bases). V was pared by 1 base and J by 7 bases, with 13 bases between. Per the germline V gene, CDR1 is MNHNS and CDR2 is SASEGT. The CDR3 length is 15 residues. CDR3 residues: CASSEVAGAVGELFF. The CDR3 DNA is TGTGCCAGCAGTGAAGTCGCGGGGGCGGTCGGGGAGCTGTTTTTT.

The chain is built from TRBV19 and TRBJ2-1; D ambiguous. Trimming pared 3 bases from V and 7 bases from J, leaving 10 bases between. In germline, CDR1 is LNHDA, CDR2 SQIVND (reference sequence). The CDR3 is made up of 13 amino acids. CDR3: CASSMLEQNEQFF. CDR3 sequence (DNA): TGTGCCAGTAGTATGCTGGAGCAGAATGAGCAGTTCTTC.

The V call is TRBV2, the J call TRBJ2-7, with TRBD1 as a possible D gene (5 bases). V dropped 2 bases and J dropped 6 bases, with 11 bases sitting between them. Germline CDR1 is SNHLY and CDR2 is FYNNEI. CDR3 length: 13 residues. In DNA, the CDR3 is TGTGCCAGCAGTGAACAGGGTTCCGGCGAGCAGTACTTC. This encodes CASSEQGSGEQYF.